These 10 T cell receptor beta chains were sequenced from one sample in a study of response to subunit inactivated influenza vaccine. MiXCR, run by TCRdb on the RT-PCR reads, gives a single entry per CDR3 protein. The sample holds more than 400,000 distinct CDR3 sequences, roughly 9.8% seen once. Sequences were derived from PBMCs from blood, sampled about 40 days after vaccination. These receptors were obtained from a man between 45 and 60 years old who received an inactivated influenza vaccine.

This rearrangement joins TRBV2 to TRBJ1-2; possible D gene TRBD1, 5 bases. This CDR3 has 14 amino acids. Trimming cost V 4 bases and J 6 bases, with 15 bases left between them. CDR1 and CDR2 from the germline V gene are SNHLY and FYNNEI. The CDR3: CASSASRTPHGYTF. Written as DNA, the CDR3 is TGTGCCAGCAGTGCTAGTCGGACACCCCATGGCTACACCTTC.

This chain links TRBV5-1 with TRBJ2-3; no reliable D call. Between the trimmed V and J ends, which lost 3 bases and 0 bases, there was a span of 8 bases. Germline CDR1 SGHRS, CDR2 YFSETQ. The CDR3 runs to 14 residues. CDR3 residues: CASSYQDSTDTQYF. In nucleotides, the CDR3 is TGCGCCAGCAGCTATCAAGATAGCACAGATACGCAGTATTTT.

The table lists this clonotype with a few counts. The rearrangement links TRBV20-1 to TRBJ2-1, with D hard to call. Germline V gene lookup returns CDR1 DFQATT and CDR2 SNEGSKA (reference sequence). The CDR3 is 10 residues long. V was clipped by 5 bases and J by 4 bases, with 3 bases between them. The CDR3 DNA reads as TGCAGTGCTCCATACAATGAGCAGTTCTTC. Its translation is CSAPYNEQFF.

Ten or more counts support this clonotype. V gene TRBV7-8 combines with J gene TRBJ2-2; a possible D gene is TRBD1 (7 bases). Looked up from germline, CDR1 is SGHVS and CDR2 is FQNEAQ. This CDR3 has 16 residues. Trimming cost V 1 base and J 6 bases, with 15 bases left between them. For the CDR3, the DNA is TGTGCCAGCAGCTTAGAGGAGGGGGCGGCTCCCGGGGAGCTGTTTTTT. As protein: CASSLEEGAAPGELFF.

This clonotype was recorded at least ten times. The V gene is TRBV29-1, the J gene TRBJ2-1; 7 bases agree with TRBD1. Germline loops: CDR1 SQVTM, CDR2 ANQGSEA. The CDR3 loop spans 12 amino acids. The CDR3 DNA is TGCAGTTACCGGGGACAGTACAATGAGCAGTTCTTC. Amino acids: CSYRGQYNEQFF.

This clonotype occurred many times. The V gene is TRBV7-2, the J gene TRBJ2-7; D unresolved. The CDR3 consists of 12 residues. Germline V gives CDR1 SGHTA, CDR2 FQGNSA. Trimming took off 5 bases at V and 1 base at J, with 6 bases between the two ends. The CDR3 DNA is TGTGCCAGCAGCGGGCGTTCCTACGAGCAGTACTTC. Residues: CASSGRSYEQYF.

The chain couples TRBV23-1 to TRBJ2-6; D tentatively reads TRBD1 or TRBD2 (5 bases each). TRBV23-1 qualifies as an ORF whose function is uncertain. CDR3 length: 16 residues. Trimming cost V 4 bases and J 0 bases, with 10 bases left between them. CDR3 sequence: CASSPSGASGANVLTF. The CDR3 DNA follows: TGCGCCAGCAGTCCCTCCGGGGCCTCTGGGGCCAACGTCCTGACTTTC.

This clonotype was found a few times. V gene TRBV20-1 combines with J gene TRBJ2-3; D is uncertain. V lost 6 bases, J lost 2 bases, and 9 bases lay in between. The CDR3 is 12 amino acids. In germline, CDR1 is DFQATT, CDR2 SNEGSKA (reference sequence). The CDR3 DNA sequence: TGCAGTGCACCCTCCCTCACAGATACGCAGTATTTT. Its protein is CSAPSLTDTQYF.

Many counts were recorded for this clonotype. The chain links TRBV28 to TRBJ2-7; 7 bases are a match to TRBD2. The germline V gene has CDR1 MDHEN and CDR2 SYDVKM. J lost 4 bases, V lost 6 bases, and 12 bases had no gene match. The CDR3 sequence is 15 residues long. CDR3 sequence: CASSPGLGASYEQYF. CDR3 in DNA: TGTGCCAGCAGCCCCGGACTAGGGGCCAGTTACGAGCAGTACTTC.

This clonotype was found many times. The rearrangement links TRBV29-1 to TRBJ2-1; 12 positions agree with TRBD2. This CDR3 has 14 residues. Germline V CDR1 and CDR2: SQVTM, ANQGSEA. V trimming: 6 bases; J trimming: 10 bases; junction bases outside the gene matches: 10. For the CDR3, the DNA is TGCAGCGTCCCGGCACGACTAGCGGGAGAGGAGCAGTTCTTC. Protein: CSVPARLAGEEQFF.